The clone carrying this T cell receptor beta chain has a count of ten or more. Trimming removed 1 base at V and 5 bases at J, with 5 bases between. The CDR3 has 12 residues. Germline V CDR1 and CDR2: SGHRS, YFSETQ. This specimen comes from a study of T cells in Graves' hyperthyroidism and ophthalmopathy. TCR beta CDR3 regions were amplified from RNA transcripts. A first-round RT-PCR of the TCR CDR3 used the HTBI primer set. TCRdb re-derived calls from the multiplex PCR reads in MiXCR, one entry per CDR3 protein. The repertoire holds hundreds of thousands of distinct CDR3 sequences, with roughly 20% as singletons. Lactation, pregnancy, other autoimmune disease or uncontrolled infection led to exclusion of patients.

Specimen: blood. V usage is TRBV5-1 and J usage is TRBJ2-3; the D is unclear. This receptor was taken from a man aged 25-40 years with Graves' ophthalmopathy. Here the CDR3 DNA reads TGCGCCAGCAGCTTGCGCCGAGATACGCAGTATTTT. Translated: CASSLRRDTQYF.